This T cell receptor (beta chain) was captured by sequencing in a study of T cells in Graves' hyperthyroidism and ophthalmopathy. CDR1 and CDR2 from the germline V gene are SGHRS and YFSETQ. The CDR3 has 16 amino acids. Trimming took off 0 bases at V and 6 bases at J, with 16 bases between the two ends. Researchers amplified the TCR beta CDR3 regions from RNA transcripts. The primer set for the first-round RT-PCR of the TCR CDR3 was HTBI. TCRdb independently ran MiXCR on the multiplex PCR reads; one entry per CDR3 protein. The sample lists around 530,000 distinct CDR3 sequences; more than 15% were seen once.

The source of this sequence is a young woman with Graves' ophthalmopathy. The sequenced material came from blood. The chain uses TRBV5-1 and TRBJ2-1; no clear D. The CDR3 loop is CASSLVSADMGNEQFF. The CDR3 coding sequence is TGCGCCAGCAGCTTGGTTTCAGCCGACATGGGCAATGAGCAGTTCTTC.